This T cell receptor (beta chain) was sequenced in a study of cytomegalovirus exposure and HLA in healthy donors. A multiplex PCR was run with 60 Vbeta primers and 13 Jbeta primers. Only in-frame clones appear in the TCRdb table, and some are missing; sequencing was by immunoSEQ multiplex PCR. The sample holds some 160,000 clones, about 85% seen once. From germline, CDR1 is MDHEN and CDR2 SYDVKM. The CDR3 has 16 residues. Trimming took 1 base from V and 2 from J, leaving 12 bases between them. V usage is TRBV28 and J usage is TRBJ2-1; weak D call: TRBD1 (5 bases). The specimen sequenced was PBMCs. The receptor comes from a boy aged 2-9 years in good health and CMV-seronegative. Written as DNA, the CDR3 is TGTGCCAGCAGTTTATTTGGGGCACGAACCTACAATGAGCAGTTCTTC. Protein sequence: CASSLFGARTYNEQFF. The full variable domain, in which reference TRBV28 and TRBJ2-1 provide the parts outside the CDR3, is DVKVTQSSRYLVKRTGEKVFLECVQDMDHENMFWYRQDPGLGLRLIYFSYDVKMKEKGDIPEGYSVSREKKERFSLILESASTNQTSMYLCASSLFGARTYNEQFFGPGTRLTVL.